Listed below are T cell receptor beta chains from one sample, sequenced in a study of T cells in Graves' hyperthyroidism and ophthalmopathy. TCRdb redid the calling of the multiplex PCR reads with MiXCR, one entry per CDR3 protein. The sample yields some 800,000 distinct CDR3 sequences, more than 30% seen once. Source material: blood. The receptor source for this set is a man aged 18 to 29 with Graves' hyperthyroidism. The CDR3 runs from the conserved cysteine through the conserved F or W. D genes are given only for firm matches. Size is omitted from some rows. Given values are once, few, many or a class for expanded clones.

length: 16; size: few; J: TRBJ1-4; V: TRBV7-8; D: NA; CDR3: CASSQDPGGAGEKLFF; DNA: TGTGCCAGCAGCCAAGATCCGGGGGGCGCTGGGGAAAAACTGTTTTTT
length: 13; size: many; J: TRBJ2-7; V: TRBV10-3; D: NA; CDR3: CAIEAGVGNEQYF; DNA: TGTGCCATCGAGGCAGGGGTAGGTAACGAGCAGTACTTC
length: 15; size: many; J: TRBJ1-2; V: TRBV11-2; D: TRBD1; CDR3: CASSPGQGAVDGYTF; DNA: TGTGCCAGCAGCCCCGGACAGGGGGCGGTGGATGGCTACACCTTC
length: 16; size: NA; J: TRBJ1-6; V: TRBV4-1; D: NA; CDR3: CASSQDRESYNSPLHF; DNA: TGCGCCAGCAGCCAAGACAGGGAATCCTATAATTCACCCCTCCACTTT
length: 13; size: NA; J: TRBJ2-1; V: TRBV7-9; D: TRBD1; CDR3: CASSWDSKNEQFF; DNA: TGTGCCAGCAGTTGGGACAGCAAAAATGAGCAGTTCTTC
length: 14; size: few; J: TRBJ1-5; V: TRBV13; D: NA; CDR3: CASSSLFGNQPQHF; DNA: TGTGCCAGCAGTTCCCTCTTCGGCAATCAGCCCCAGCATTTT
length: 15; size: few; J: TRBJ2-7; V: TRBV29-1; D: TRBD2; CDR3: CSVETTGTSSYEQYF; DNA: TGCAGCGTTGAAACGACCGGGACTAGCTCCTACGAGCAGTACTTC
length: 15; size: NA; J: TRBJ2-2; V: TRBV5-5; D: TRBD1; CDR3: CASSPRDRGSGELFF; DNA: TGTGCCAGCAGCCCCCGGGACAGGGGCAGCGGGGAGCTGTTTTTT
length: 15; size: few; J: TRBJ1-1; V: TRBV3-1; D: TRBD1; CDR3: CASRGAGQYYTEAFF; DNA: TGTGCCAGCAGGGGGGCGGGACAGTACTACACTGAAGCTTTCTTT
length: 16; size: many; J: TRBJ1-6; V: TRBV9; D: NA; CDR3: CASSADQMGRNSPLHF; DNA: TGTGCCAGCAGCGCAGACCAGATGGGGCGAAATTCACCCCTCCACTTT
length: 15; size: many; J: TRBJ2-7; V: TRBV19; D: NA; CDR3: CASSTFRDITYEQYF; DNA: TGTGCCAGTAGTACCTTCCGGGACATCACCTACGAGCAGTACTTC
length: 15; size: NA; J: TRBJ2-5; V: TRBV20-1; D: TRBD2; CDR3: CSARDSSGGSETQYF; DNA: TGCAGTGCTAGAGATTCTAGCGGGGGTTCAGAGACCCAGTACTTC
length: 14; size: NA; J: TRBJ2-3; V: TRBV10-3; D: TRBD2; CDR3: CAISHLAGGDTQYF; DNA: TGTGCCATCAGTCACCTAGCGGGAGGAGATACGCAGTATTTT
length: 14; size: many; J: TRBJ1-5; V: TRBV7-2; D: NA; CDR3: CASSLAEGGQPQHF; DNA: TGTGCCAGCAGCTTAGCGGAGGGCGGTCAGCCCCAGCATTTT
length: 15; size: NA; J: TRBJ2-7; V: TRBV9; D: NA; CDR3: CASSQGWTSTYEQYF; DNA: TGTGCCAGCAGCCAAGGGTGGACCAGCACCTACGAGCAGTACTTC
length: 10; size: many; J: TRBJ1-1; V: TRBV29-1; D: NA; CDR3: CSVLRVEAFF; DNA: TGCAGCGTTCTAAGAGTAGAAGCTTTCTTT
length: 16; size: NA; J: TRBJ1-1; V: TRBV2; D: NA; CDR3: CASSVGGADFNTEAFF; DNA: TGTGCCAGCTCTGTGGGAGGAGCAGACTTTAACACTGAAGCTTTCTTT
length: 14; size: few; J: TRBJ2-7; V: TRBV4-2; D: NA; CDR3: CASSPQKLSYEQYF; DNA: TGTGCCAGCAGCCCCCAGAAACTCAGTTACGAGCAGTACTTC
length: 14; size: once; J: TRBJ2-6; V: TRBV7-9; D: NA; CDR3: CASSPDRGANVLTF; DNA: TGTGCCAGCAGCCCCGACAGGGGGGCCAACGTCCTGACTTTC
length: 16; size: NA; J: TRBJ2-5; V: TRBV7-2; D: NA; CDR3: CASSPEEGSGQETQYF; DNA: TGTGCCAGCAGCCCAGAGGAAGGAAGCGGTCAAGAGACCCAGTACTTC
length: 12; size: many; J: TRBJ2-7; V: TRBV19; D: NA; CDR3: CASAGLGYEQYF; DNA: TGTGCCAGCGCTGGGTTAGGTTACGAGCAGTACTTC
length: 14; size: NA; J: TRBJ1-6; V: TRBV20-1; D: NA; CDR3: CSARDAGGHSPLHF; DNA: TGCAGTGCTAGAGACGCGGGAGGTCATTCACCCCTCCACTTT
length: 12; size: once; J: TRBJ1-1; V: TRBV29-1; D: NA; CDR3: CSGATANTEAFF; DNA: TGCAGCGGTGCGACAGCGAACACTGAAGCTTTCTTT
length: 11; size: few; J: TRBJ1-1; V: TRBV6-1; D: NA; CDR3: CATDRAGEAFF; DNA: TGTGCGACGGATCGAGCAGGCGAAGCTTTCTTT
length: 15; size: NA; J: TRBJ2-5; V: TRBV7-3; D: NA; CDR3: CASSPWDGIAETQYF; DNA: TGTGCCAGCAGCCCGTGGGACGGCATCGCGGAGACCCAGTACTTC
length: 14; size: few; J: TRBJ2-7; V: TRBV4-1; D: NA; CDR3: CASSQDPVGYEQYF; DNA: TGCGCCAGCAGCCAAGATCCCGTAGGCTACGAGCAGTACTTC
length: 18; size: many; J: TRBJ1-1; V: TRBV2; D: NA; CDR3: CASSEARQARRQDTEAFF; DNA: TGTGCCAGCAGTGAAGCGCGGCAGGCCCGAAGGCAGGACACTGAAGCTTTCTTT
length: 13; size: NA; J: TRBJ1-5; V: TRBV12-3/TRBV12-4; D: NA; CDR3: CASTLSGVQPQHF; DNA: TGTGCCAGCACCCTATCCGGGGTTCAGCCCCAGCATTTT
length: 12; size: NA; J: TRBJ1-6; V: TRBV10-3; D: NA; CDR3: CAISEGISPLHF; DNA: TGTGCCATCAGTGAAGGGATTTCACCCCTCCACTTT
length: 14; size: many; J: TRBJ1-1; V: TRBV20-1; D: NA; CDR3: CSASPGLPNTEAFF; DNA: TGCAGTGCTAGCCCGGGACTCCCGAACACTGAAGCTTTCTTT
length: 13; size: many; J: TRBJ2-6; V: TRBV29-1; D: NA; CDR3: CSAGVTGANVLTF; DNA: TGCAGCGCCGGGGTAACTGGGGCCAACGTCCTGACTTTC
length: 13; size: many; J: TRBJ1-1; V: TRBV7-9; D: NA; CDR3: CASSPAGGAEAFF; DNA: TGTGCCAGCAGCCCTGCCGGGGGCGCTGAAGCTTTCTTT
length: 13; size: many; J: TRBJ1-1; V: TRBV29-1; D: TRBD1; CDR3: CSVRQNRGTEAFF; DNA: TGCAGCGTCCGCCAGAACAGGGGGACTGAAGCTTTCTTT
length: 16; size: NA; J: TRBJ2-5; V: TRBV7-6; D: NA; CDR3: CASSSYYAEGRETQYF; DNA: TGTGCCAGCAGTTCCTACTATGCGGAGGGGCGAGAGACCCAGTACTTC
length: 15; size: NA; J: TRBJ2-7; V: TRBV12-3/TRBV12-4; D: TRBD2; CDR3: CASSSSSGRAYEQYF; DNA: TGTGCCAGCAGTTCCTCTAGCGGGAGGGCCTACGAGCAGTACTTC
length: 16; size: few; J: TRBJ1-5; V: TRBV6-1; D: TRBD1; CDR3: CASSETSAGGSQPQHF; DNA: TGTGCCAGCAGTGAAACGAGCGCAGGGGGTTCTCAGCCCCAGCATTTT
length: 14; size: few; J: TRBJ1-1; V: TRBV7-2; D: NA; CDR3: CASSYVIGATEAFF; DNA: TGTGCCAGCAGCTATGTAATCGGGGCCACTGAAGCTTTCTTT
length: 15; size: NA; J: TRBJ1-1; V: TRBV7-9; D: TRBD1; CDR3: CASSGGTGRITEAFF; DNA: TGTGCCAGCAGCGGCGGGACAGGGCGAATCACTGAAGCTTTCTTT
length: 14; size: NA; J: TRBJ2-7; V: TRBV20-1; D: TRBD1; CDR3: CSARVQDRAYEQYF; DNA: TGCAGTGCTAGAGTGCAGGACAGGGCGTACGAGCAGTACTTC
length: 14; size: many; J: TRBJ2-5; V: TRBV29-1; D: TRBD1; CDR3: CSVPQTGGKETQYF; DNA: TGCAGCGTTCCTCAGACAGGGGGCAAAGAGACCCAGTACTTC
length: 15; size: NA; J: TRBJ1-5; V: TRBV12-3/TRBV12-4; D: TRBD1; CDR3: CASSFRTGNNQPQHF; DNA: TGTGCCAGCAGTTTTAGGACAGGGAACAATCAGCCCCAGCATTTT
length: 16; size: NA; J: TRBJ1-4; V: TRBV6-2/TRBV6-3; D: TRBD1; CDR3: CASSYSDRVADEKLFF; DNA: TGTGCCAGCAGTTACTCGGACAGGGTAGCGGATGAAAAACTGTTTTTT
length: 14; size: NA; J: TRBJ1-4; V: TRBV12-3/TRBV12-4; D: TRBD1; CDR3: CASSLTGVREKLFF; DNA: TGTGCCAGCAGCTTGACAGGGGTCCGAGAAAAACTGTTTTTT
length: 16; size: NA; J: TRBJ2-7; V: TRBV7-2; D: NA; CDR3: CASSQDLLGVPYEQYF; DNA: TGCGCCAGCAGCCAAGATCTTCTAGGGGTACCCTACGAGCAGTACTTC
length: 16; size: many; J: TRBJ2-5; V: TRBV15; D: TRBD1; CDR3: CATNEAGTGRWETQYF; DNA: TGTGCCACGAACGAGGCGGGGACAGGGCGGTGGGAGACCCAGTACTTC